These 20 T cell receptor beta chains were all obtained from the same sample, sequenced in a study of blood T cell repertoires in COVID-19. Method: immunoSEQ multiplex PCR; TCRdb's copy keeps in-frame clones and lacks some. The sample lists 65,000 to 85,000 clones, 79% occurring once. The specimen was peripheral blood. The source is a woman of 80 years or more with active or convalescent COVID-19.

The chain uses TRBV6-5 and TRBJ1-2; TRBD1 is a possible D gene (6 bases). The length of the CDR3 is 14 residues. Germline lookup yields CDR1 MNHEY and CDR2 SVGAGI. V was shortened by 5 bases and J by 4 bases, with 14 bases between the two germline ends. CDR3 in amino acids: CASSRRDTLYGYTF. CDR3 DNA: TGTGCCAGCAGTCGCCGGGACACCCTCTATGGCTACACCTTC.

The chain uses TRBV18 and TRBJ1-1, with TRBD1 matching over 9 bases. J gave up 1 base and V 1 base, and 13 bases lay outside the gene matches. The germline V gene encodes CDR1 KGHSH and CDR2 LQKENI. The CDR3 contains 19 residues. The CDR3 protein is CASSPLRQGEGRRNTEAFF. The CDR3, as DNA: TGTGCCAGCTCACCACTTCGACAGGGGGAAGGGAGGCGGAACACTGAAGCTTTCTTT.

The rearrangement uses TRBV10-2 and TRBJ2-2; maybe TRBD1 (6 bases). V lost 6 bases, J lost 7 bases, and 18 bases lay in between. Germline CDR1 is WSHSY and CDR2 is SAAADI. The length of the CDR3 is 15 residues. The CDR3 is CASRRGTPGIGELFF. The CDR3 DNA reads TGCGCCAGCAGGAGGGGGACACCCGGGATCGGGGAGCTGTTTTTT.

The V call is TRBV9, the J call TRBJ2-3; 15 bases are a match to TRBD2. Germline values: CDR1 SGDLS, CDR2 YYNGEE. J lost 2 bases, V lost 3 bases, and 4 bases had no gene match. The CDR3 loop spans 17 amino acids. The CDR3 DNA is TGTGCCAGCAGCGCCGGGACTAGCGGGGGGTTCACAGATACGCAGTATTTT. This gives the protein CASSAGTSGGFTDTQYF.

The chain has TRBV7-2 and TRBJ1-1, with TRBD1 as a possible D gene (5 bases). The germline CDR1 and CDR2 sequences are SGHTA and FQGNSA. CDR3 size: 15 residues. Trimming took off 5 bases at V and 1 base at J, with 14 bases between the two ends. The CDR3 reads CASSPLLGANTEAFF. The CDR3 nucleotides read TGTGCCAGCAGCCCCCTTCTTGGGGCGAACACTGAAGCTTTCTTT.

V and J are TRBV2 and TRBJ2-4; D is unclear. V lost 3 bases and J 6 bases, leaving 3 bases between the germline ends. Germline lookup yields CDR1 SNHLY and CDR2 FYNNEI. The CDR3 is made up of 11 amino acids. CDR3 nucleotides: TGTGCCAGCAGTGACAGAAACATTCAGTACTTC. As protein: CASSDRNIQYF.

This clone was recorded only once. V usage is TRBV7-2 and J usage is TRBJ1-6, with D unresolved. The CDR3 is 14 residues long. From germline, CDR1 is SGHTA and CDR2 FQGNSA. The germline V and J ends were trimmed by 1 base and 13 bases, with 14 bases remaining between them. CDR3 coding DNA: TGTGCCAGCAGCTTAGTTCCAGGCGCCTCCCCCCTCCACTTT. This gives the protein CASSLVPGASPLHF.

The chain joins TRBV5-1 to TRBJ2-1; 7 bases align to TRBD1. Germline-derived CDR1 and CDR2 are SGHRS and YFSETQ. The CDR3 runs to 14 residues. The V gene end was trimmed by 2 bases and the J gene end by 2 bases; junction bases not matched to a gene: 1. The CDR3 region is CASSFQGAYNEQFF. CDR3 DNA sequence: TGCGCCAGCAGCTTTCAGGGGGCCTACAATGAGCAGTTCTTC. The whole variable domain, filled in from reference TRBV5-1 and TRBJ2-1, reads KAGVTQTPRYLIKTRGQQVTLSCSPISGHRSVSWYQQTPGQGLQFLFEYFSETQRNKGNFPGRFSGRQFSNSRSEMNVSTLELGDSALYLCASSFQGAYNEQFFGPGTRLTVL.

A note on this clone: At one end the junction does not follow the germline gene, possibly because of a read error. V and J are TRBV7-9 and TRBJ2-7, with 7 bases fitting TRBD1. The V gene's germline CDR1 is SEHNR and CDR2 FQNEAQ (reference sequence). This CDR3 comprises 12 residues. The CDR3 DNA follows: TGTGCCAGCAGCCGAACAGCCGGGACAGCGTCGTTC. Its translation is CASSRTAGTASF.

The gene calls are TRBV20-1 and TRBJ2-1, with 9 bases lining up with TRBD1. V shed 3 bases, J shed 7 bases, and the junction held 13 bases outside the gene matches. Germline V gene sequence: CDR1 DFQATT, CDR2 SNEGSKA (reference sequence). This CDR3 is 16 amino acids long. CDR3 coding DNA: TGCAGTGCTAGTCGACCAGGAGGGACAGGGAGTAATGAGCAGTTCTTC. Residues: CSASRPGGTGSNEQFF.

The chain joins TRBV30 to TRBJ1-2; TRBD1 agrees at 10 bases. V shed 5 bases and J 4 bases; nucleotides not matched to a gene: 10. This CDR3 region has 15 residues. The germline CDR1 and CDR2 sequences are GTSNPN and SVGIG (reference sequence). CDR3 nucleotides: TGTGCCTGGGGGACAGGGGCCGAACGACCCTATGGCTACACCTTC. The encoded protein is CAWGTGAERPYGYTF.

This clone was found a few times. This chain links TRBV7-2 with TRBJ2-1; TRBD2 aligns across 11 bases. This CDR3 is 16 amino acids long. Germline CDR1 reads SGHTA; CDR2 reads FQGNSA. The ends lost 3 bases at V and 4 bases at J; junction bases unmatched: 5. The chain's CDR3 is CASSFWGLADYNEQFF. In DNA form, the CDR3 reads TGTGCCAGCAGCTTTTGGGGACTAGCGGATTACAATGAGCAGTTCTTC.

This clone was detected a few times. V usage is TRBV2 and J usage is TRBJ1-5; TRBD1 might be the D (6 bases). The V end lost 3 bases, the J end lost 6 bases, and 12 bases lay between the germline ends. Per the germline V gene, CDR1 is SNHLY and CDR2 is FYNNEI. This CDR3 is 14 amino acids long. The CDR3 coding sequence is TGTGCCAGCAGTGATACAGGGTATTTTCAGCCCCAGCATTTT. This codes for CASSDTGYFQPQHF. Supplemented by reference TRBV2 and TRBJ1-5, the full variable domain reads EPEVTQTPSHQVTQMGQEVILRCVPISNHLYFYWYRQILGQKVEFLVSFYNNEISEKSEIFDDQFSVERPDGSNFTLKIRSTKLEDSAMYFCASSDTGYFQPQHFGDGTRLSIL.

The V gene is TRBV4-2, the J gene TRBJ1-4, with unresolved D. V shed 0 bases and J shed 4 bases, with 15 bases lying between them. The CDR3 runs 17 residues. Germline lookup yields CDR1 LGHNA and CDR2 YNFKEQ. The DNA of the CDR3 is TGTGCCAGCAGCCAAGAGGGGAGGGAGCGAAATAATGAAAAACTGTTTTTT. This codes for CASSQEGRERNNEKLFF.

The V call is TRBV6-2 or TRBV6-3, the J call TRBJ1-5; no clear D gene. The CDR3 is 13 amino acids. Germline CDR1 MNHEY, CDR2 SVGEGT. Trimming took off 4 bases at V and 9 bases at J, with 13 bases between the two ends. CDR3 coding DNA: TGTGCCAGCAGTTCCCCTCCAGGCTGGCCCCAGCATTTT. This encodes CASSSPPGWPQHF.

The rearrangement uses TRBV4-3 and TRBJ1-3, with 8 nucleotides matching TRBD1. Germline lookup yields CDR1 LGHNA and CDR2 YSLEER. The CDR3 is 17 residues long. With 5 bases clipped from V and 0 bases from J, the junction kept 9 bases outside the gene matches. The CDR3: CASSKGQGVPSGNTIYF. The CDR3 bases are TGCGCCAGCAGCAAAGGACAGGGCGTTCCCTCTGGAAACACCATATATTTT.

The rearrangement links TRBV18 to TRBJ2-3; 11 bases agree with TRBD2. J was trimmed by 2 bases and V by 3 bases; bases with no gene match: 4. Germline CDR1 reads KGHSH; CDR2 reads LQKENI. The CDR3 is 16 residues long. The CDR3 reads CASSPRLAGTTDTQYF. CDR3 sequence (DNA): TGTGCCAGCTCACCTAGACTAGCGGGAACCACAGATACGCAGTATTTT.

The gene calls are TRBV4-3 and TRBJ2-7; TRBD2 is a possible D gene (6 bases). CDR3 size: 17 residues. Trimming left V 0 bases short and J 5 bases short, with 20 bases between. Per the germline V gene, CDR1 is LGHNA and CDR2 is YSLEER. The CDR3 region has the DNA TGCGCCAGCAGCCAAGAAATTACGGGAGCTTTCCTCCACGAGCAGTACTTC. It translates to CASSQEITGAFLHEQYF.

The V and J genes are TRBV6-6 and TRBJ1-5; perhaps TRBD1 as D (5 bases). This CDR3 is 14 amino acids long. Germline V gene sequence: CDR1 MNHNY, CDR2 SVGAGI (reference sequence). Trimming took 5 bases from V and 6 from J, leaving 14 bases between them. DNA of the CDR3: TGTGCCAGCAGTAGCCCAGGGTCGGTTCAGCCCCAGCATTTT. Encoded protein: CASSSPGSVQPQHF.

V is TRBV28 and J is TRBJ2-3; 15 nucleotides line up with TRBD2. CDR1 is MDHEN, CDR2 SYDVKM, per germline. This CDR3 spans 16 amino acids. Trimming removed 6 bases from V and 10 bases from J; junction bases left unmatched: 11. The CDR3 DNA reads TGTGCCAGCAGGTTCGGGACTAGCGGGAGGATCCAGGCGCAGTATTTT. Its protein product is CASRFGTSGRIQAQYF.